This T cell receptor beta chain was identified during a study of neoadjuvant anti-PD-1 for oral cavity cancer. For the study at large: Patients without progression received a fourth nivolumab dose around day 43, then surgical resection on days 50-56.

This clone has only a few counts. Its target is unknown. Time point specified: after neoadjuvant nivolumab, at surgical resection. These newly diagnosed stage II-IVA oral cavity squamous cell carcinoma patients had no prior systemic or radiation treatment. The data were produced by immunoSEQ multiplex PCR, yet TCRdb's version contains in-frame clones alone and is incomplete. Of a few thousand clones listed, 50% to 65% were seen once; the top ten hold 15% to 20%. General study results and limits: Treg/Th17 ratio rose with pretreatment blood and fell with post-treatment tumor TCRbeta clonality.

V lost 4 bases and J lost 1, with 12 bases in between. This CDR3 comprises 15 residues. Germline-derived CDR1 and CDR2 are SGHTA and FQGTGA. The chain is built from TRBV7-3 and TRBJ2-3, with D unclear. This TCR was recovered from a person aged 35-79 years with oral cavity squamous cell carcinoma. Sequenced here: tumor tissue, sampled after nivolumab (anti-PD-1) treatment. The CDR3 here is CASSSQGPGTDTQYF. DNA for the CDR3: TGTGCCAGCAGCTCCCAAGGACCAGGCACAGATACGCAGTATTTT.